The present T cell receptor (beta chain) was sequenced within a study of T cells in Graves' hyperthyroidism and ophthalmopathy. The study's findings and limits: Most thyroid clonotypes that were expanded above 0.001 also turned up in blood.

Criteria for exclusion of patients were uncontrolled infection, other autoimmune disease, pregnancy or lactation. Concerning this clonotype: The antigen is unknown.

V was clipped by 4 bases and J by 7 bases; unmatched bases: 12. The CDR3 is 17 amino acids. Germline CDR1 is SNHLY and CDR2 is FYNNEI. TCR beta CDR3 region amplification was performed from RNA transcripts. A set of HTBI primers served as the primers for a first-round RT-PCR of the TCR CDR3. TCRdb called the multiplex PCR reads again in MiXCR, with one record for every CDR3 protein. The sample consists of about 96,000 distinct CDR3 sequences, over 50% of them appearing once. The sequence came from a woman between 35 and 50 years old with Graves' hyperthyroidism. The gene calls are TRBV2 and TRBJ2-7; 14 nucleotides agree with TRBD2. Sequenced sample: blood. CDR3 in DNA: TGTGCCAGCAGTGGGAGACTAGCGGGAGGGCCAGTTTGGGAGCAGTACTTC. Its protein product is CASSGRLAGGPVWEQYF.